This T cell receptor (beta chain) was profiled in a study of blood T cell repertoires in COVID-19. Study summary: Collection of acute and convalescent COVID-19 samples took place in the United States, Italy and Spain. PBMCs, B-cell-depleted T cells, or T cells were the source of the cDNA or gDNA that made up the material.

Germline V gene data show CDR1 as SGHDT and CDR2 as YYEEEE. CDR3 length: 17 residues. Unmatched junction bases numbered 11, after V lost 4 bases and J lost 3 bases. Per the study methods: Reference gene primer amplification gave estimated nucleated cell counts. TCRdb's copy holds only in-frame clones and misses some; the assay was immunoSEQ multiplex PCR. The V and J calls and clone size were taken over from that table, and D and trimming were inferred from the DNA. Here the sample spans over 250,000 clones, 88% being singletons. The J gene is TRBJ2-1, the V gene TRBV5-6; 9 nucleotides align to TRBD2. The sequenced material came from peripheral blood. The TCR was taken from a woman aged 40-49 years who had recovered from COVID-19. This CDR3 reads CASSTLKIAGDYNEQFF. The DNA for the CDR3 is TGTGCCAGCAGCACACTAAAAATAGCGGGGGACTACAATGAGCAGTTCTTC.